This passage covers 5 T cell receptor beta chains from one sample sequenced in a study of response to subunit inactivated influenza vaccine. Via MiXCR, TCRdb re-called the RT-PCR reads, giving one row per CDR3 protein. This table holds almost 600,000 distinct CDR3 sequences, around 15% found once. This specimen was PBMCs from blood, taken roughly 13 days after vaccination. The origin of the receptors is a man over 45 who received an inactivated influenza vaccine.

The chain couples TRBV24-1 to TRBJ1-1; D may be TRBD1 (6 bases). The V end was cut by 7 bases, the J end by 3 bases, with 14 bases between. The CDR3 has 14 residues. In germline, CDR1 is KGHDR, CDR2 SFDVKD. The CDR3 is CATRARTDDTEAFF. The CDR3 coding sequence is TGTGCCACCAGGGCACGGACAGATGACACTGAAGCTTTCTTT.

Only one count was recorded for this clonotype. The genes are TRBV7-9 and TRBJ2-3; D tentatively fits TRBD1 or TRBD2 (5 bases each). The CDR3 has 14 residues. Between the trimmed V and J ends, which lost 5 bases and 4 bases, there was a span of 13 bases. Germline values: CDR1 SEHNR, CDR2 FQNEAQ (reference sequence). The CDR3 loop is CASSPGRLSDTQYF. The CDR3 bases are TGTGCCAGCAGCCCGGGACGGTTATCAGATACGCAGTATTTT.

The V and J genes are TRBV7-9 and TRBJ2-4, with TRBD2 matching over 8 bases. CDR1 and CDR2 from the germline V gene are SEHNR and FQNEAQ (reference sequence). The CDR3 loop spans 11 amino acids. J lost 7 bases, V lost 11 bases, and 4 bases had no gene match. CDR3 DNA: TGTGCCGGCGGGGGGAATAACATTCAGTACTTC. Amino acids: CAGGGNNIQYF.

The chain uses TRBV5-1 and TRBJ2-5; 13 nucleotides agree with TRBD2. The CDR3 has 17 amino acids. CDR1 is SGHRS and CDR2 is YFSETQ in the germline V gene. Trimming at V came to 1 base and at J to 2 bases, leaving 5 bases not matched to a gene. The CDR3 region has the DNA TGCGCCAGCAGCTTGATGGGACTAGCGGGGTTACAAGAGACCCAGTACTTC. Residues: CASSLMGLAGLQETQYF.

This clonotype has only a few counts. V usage is TRBV7-6 and J usage is TRBJ2-1, with TRBD2 identical over 10 bases. The CDR3 runs to 13 residues. After removal of 2 bases from V and 13 bases from J, the junction contained 5 bases not matched to a gene. Germline V gene data show CDR1 as SGHVS and CDR2 as FNYEAQ. CDR3 region: CASSLKAGGPQFF. DNA of the CDR3: TGTGCCAGCAGCTTAAAAGCGGGAGGGCCCCAGTTCTTC.